This record looks at one TCR beta chain sequence and its context. The target antigen is unknown. This specimen comes from a study of T cell responses to AZD1222 COVID-19 vaccine. TCRdb's table, derived via immunoSEQ multiplex PCR, lists solely in-frame clones and lacks some. The table has 140,000 to 150,000 clones, about 92% seen once. Overall study results and limits: Clonal diversity was possibly underestimated, and white British individuals and females predominated among donors.

This CDR3 contains 15 residues. The germline V gene encodes CDR1 SGHVS and CDR2 FQNEAQ. Trimming took 5 bases from V and 5 from J, leaving 13 bases between them. Sequencing was performed on peripheral blood, taken after recovery from COVID-19. This receptor was taken from an adult who had recovered from COVID-19. This chain connects TRBV7-8 to TRBJ1-6; weak D call: TRBD1 (5 bases). CDR3 residues: CASSAGQGHNSPLHF. The CDR3 DNA follows: TGTGCCAGCAGCGCGGGTCAGGGTCATAATTCACCCCTCCACTTT.